A single TCR beta chain is shown here with its context. Its matching antigen is unknown. The assay was immunoSEQ multiplex PCR, and TCRdb's table has in-frame clones only and misses some. This table holds tens of thousands of clones, 72% found once. This record comes from a study of radiotherapy plus CTLA-4 blockade in lung cancer. Findings and caveats of the study: There was expansion of tumor-derived TCR clones in blood after radiotherapy plus ipilimumab.

Germline V gene data show CDR1 as SQVTM and CDR2 as ANQGSEA. V shed 6 bases, J shed 5 bases, and the junction held 30 bases outside the gene matches. The CDR3 is 20 amino acids. The TCR comes from a human donor with non-small cell lung cancer who had stable disease on radiotherapy plus ipilimumab. The chain combines TRBV29-1 with TRBJ2-5; 7 nucleotides align to TRBD1. Sample: peripheral blood, taken from a patient treated with radiotherapy plus ipilimumab. As DNA, the CDR3 is TGCAGCGTACAGGGGATTTCTGGCAGGGCATCCGTAATATCCACGGAGACCCAGTACTTC. Translation: CSVQGISGRASVISTETQYF.